This T cell receptor (beta chain) was found in a study of cytomegalovirus exposure and HLA in healthy donors. The CDR3 is 14 amino acids. Germline-derived CDR1 and CDR2 are ENHRY and SYGVKD. V was clipped by 6 bases and J by 8 bases; unmatched bases: 6. The PCR had 60 Vbeta and 13 Jbeta primers. Assay: immunoSEQ multiplex PCR; the TCRdb copy retains only in-frame clones and omits some. Here the sample spans more than 95,000 clones, about 81% being singletons. This receptor was taken from a woman aged 25 to 39 in good health and CMV-seronegative. The genes are TRBV10-3 and TRBJ2-1; the match to TRBD1 covers 11 bases. Sequencing input: PBMCs. The CDR3: CAIRPGQGAYEQFF. The DNA of the CDR3 is TGTGCCATCAGACCAGGACAGGGGGCTTATGAGCAGTTCTTC.